The 31 T cell receptor beta chains in this list originate from one sample, sequenced in a study of blood T cells in healthy people across ages. For the second PCR, which ran for about 6 to 11 cycles, a sample-barcoded 5' primer and a J-beta primer mix were used. TCRdb reprocessed the 5' RACE reads with MiXCR, giving one entry per CDR3 protein. The table shows more than 1.4 million distinct CDR3 sequences, with 42% occurring only once. The sequenced sample consisted of blood. Source of these receptors: a young woman in good health.

A word on this clonotype: The junction departs from germline at one end; a sequencing error may be responsible. The V and J genes are TRBV25-1 and TRBJ2-1; possibly TRBD2 for D (6 bases). Germline V lookup: CDR1 MGHDK, CDR2 SYGVNS. This CDR3 is built from 15 residues. The CDR3 nucleotides are TGTGCCAGCAAGCGCGGGGAGAGCTCCTACAATGAGGAGTTCTTC. It encodes CASKRGESSYNEEFF.

This clonotype was observed a few times. Written as DNA, the CDR3 is TGTGCCAGCAGTTACCAACCGGGACAGGGAAATCAGCCCCAGCATTTT. Translating gives CASSYQPGQGNQPQHF. V and J are TRBV7-9 and TRBJ1-5; 9 bases are a match to TRBD1. Trimming cost V 6 bases and J 4 bases; bases outside gene matches: 10. The CDR3 is 16 amino acids. Per the germline V gene, CDR1 is SEHNR and CDR2 is FQNEAQ (reference sequence).

As regards this clonotype: This could be a read error, since a much larger clone is one nucleotide away. The J gene is TRBJ1-2, the V gene TRBV15; no firm D call. The length of the CDR3 is 13 residues. Germline V gene sequence: CDR1 LNHNV, CDR2 YYDKDF (reference sequence). The CDR3: CATSPEPNYGCTF. For the CDR3, the DNA is TGTGCCACCAGCCCAGAACCTAACTATGGCTGCACCTTC.

Remarks on this clonotype: The junction and the germline gene differ at one end; a read error may be behind it. CDR3 bases: TGTGCCAGCAGTGTATGGAAAATGTCCAATGAGCAGTTCTTC. This encodes CASSVWKMSNEQFF. This chain links TRBV28 with TRBJ2-1, with no clear D. There are 14 residues in the CDR3. Per germline, CDR1 MDHEN and CDR2 SYDVKM.

The chain uses TRBV29-1 and TRBJ2-2; 8 nucleotides agree with TRBD1. V was clipped by 4 bases and J by 6 bases; unmatched bases: 4. Germline CDR1 and CDR2: SQVTM and ANQGSEA. There are 13 residues in the CDR3. CDR3 loop: CSVAETGAGELFF. The DNA for the CDR3 is TGCAGCGTTGCGGAGACAGGGGCCGGGGAGCTGTTTTTT.

V gene TRBV4-1 combines with J gene TRBJ1-5, with TRBD1 identical over 9 bases. V shed 1 base and J 10 bases; nucleotides not matched to a gene: 11. Germline V gene sequence: CDR1 MGHRA, CDR2 YSYEKL. CDR3 length: 16 residues. CDR3 sequence reads: CASSQVPDRGISPQHF. The DNA of the CDR3 is TGCGCCAGCAGCCAAGTCCCGGACAGGGGAATCAGCCCCCAGCATTTT.

This chain connects TRBV4-1 to TRBJ1-2, with unresolved D. Germline values: CDR1 MGHRA, CDR2 YSYEKL. The V and J ends lost 0 bases and 8 bases respectively, with 16 bases between them. The CDR3 is 15 amino acids. The CDR3 is CASSQDRAGVRGYTF. The CDR3 DNA reads as TGCGCCAGCAGCCAAGATAGGGCTGGGGTAAGGGGCTACACCTTC.

This clonotype was observed a few times. The chain joins TRBV20-1 to TRBJ2-7, with TRBD2 as a possible D gene (6 bases). The V end lost 3 bases, the J end lost 2 bases, and 11 bases lay between the germline ends. Looked up from germline, CDR1 is DFQATT and CDR2 is SNEGSKA (reference sequence). This CDR3 is built from 13 residues. The CDR3 DNA reads as TGCAGTGCTAGTGAAGGGGAGGCCTACGAGCAGTACTTC. This translates into CSASEGEAYEQYF.

The chain uses TRBV3-1 and TRBJ1-2; 8 positions agree with TRBD1. The CDR3 is made up of 17 amino acids. The germline V gene has CDR1 LGHDT and CDR2 YNNKEL (reference sequence). Trimming took 0 bases from V and 8 from J; bases not matched to a gene: 14. The DNA for the CDR3 is TGTGCCAGCAGCCAAGATCGGGGGACAGGCCGAGGCGTAGGCTACACCTTC. Its protein is CASSQDRGTGRGVGYTF.

This clonotype appeared a few times. V is TRBV7-3 and J is TRBJ1-5; 9 bases map to TRBD1. V shed 5 bases, J shed 6 bases, and the junction held 8 bases outside the gene matches. This CDR3 spans 15 amino acids. Per germline, CDR1 SGHTA and CDR2 FQGTGA. CDR3 amino acids: CASSQGTGKGQPQHF. The CDR3 DNA reads TGTGCCAGCAGCCAAGGGACAGGGAAGGGTCAGCCCCAGCATTTT.

This clonotype was counted only a few times. V and J are TRBV27 and TRBJ1-2, with 8 bases fitting TRBD1. The CDR3 totals 13 residues. Germline V gives CDR1 MNHEY, CDR2 SMNVEV (reference sequence). V gave up 6 bases and J gave up 6 bases; unmatched junction bases: 6. The CDR3 DNA reads as TGTGCCAGCAGATTGGACAGGGAGGATGGCTACACCTTC. Translated: CASRLDREDGYTF.

This clonotype was detected only a few times. The rearrangement links TRBV20-1 to TRBJ1-2, with D maybe TRBD1 (5 bases). Germline V gene lookup returns CDR1 DFQATT and CDR2 SNEGSKA (reference sequence). This CDR3 has 12 amino acids. The V gene lost 6 bases and the J gene lost 2 bases, with 10 bases spanning the gap. CDR3 coding DNA: TGCAGTGCCCCGGACATAAACTATGGCTACACCTTC. As protein: CSAPDINYGYTF.

J is TRBJ1-3 and V is TRBV6-1, with 8 nucleotides matching TRBD1. Germline CDR1 reads MNHNS; CDR2 reads SASEGT. The junction had 10 bases not matched to a gene; V was cut back by 5 bases and J by 4 bases. This CDR3 spans 16 amino acids. The CDR3 DNA follows: TGTGCCAGCAGTTTTCCGGCGGACAGGGACGGAAACACCATATATTTT. Encoded protein: CASSFPADRDGNTIYF.

In this sample, this clonotype turned up a few times. The rearrangement links TRBV12-3 or TRBV12-4 to TRBJ2-3, with TRBD2 matching over 14 bases. CDR3 size: 20 residues. V dropped 1 base and J dropped 1; count of bases not matched to a gene: 10. The DNA for the CDR3 is TGTGCCAGCAGTTTAGGGCTCATGGGACTAGCGGGAGAAGGCACAGATACGCAGTATTTT. This codes for CASSLGLMGLAGEGTDTQYF.

This chain uses TRBV11-2 with TRBJ2-7, with D maybe TRBD1 (6 bases). This CDR3 is built from 15 residues. Germline values: CDR1 SGHAT, CDR2 FQNNGV. Trimming removed 1 base at V and 8 bases at J, with 18 bases between. The CDR3, as DNA: TGTGCCAGCAGCTTAGTTGCAGGGGACATCCCCCAGCAGTACTTC. Amino acids: CASSLVAGDIPQQYF.

The chain links TRBV20-1 to TRBJ1-1; no firm D call. Germline loops: CDR1 DFQATT, CDR2 SNEGSKA (reference sequence). Trimming left V 1 base short and J 2 bases short, with 8 bases between. This CDR3 contains 13 residues. Here the CDR3 DNA reads TGCAGTGCTAGAGGGTTAGAAAACACTGAAGCTTTCTTT. This translates into CSARGLENTEAFF.

This clonotype appeared a single time. The chain joins TRBV20-1 to TRBJ2-3; 12 bases are shared with TRBD2. J was trimmed by 8 bases and V by 3 bases; bases with no gene match: 9. This CDR3 spans 15 amino acids. The germline gives CDR1 DFQATT, CDR2 SNEGSKA (reference sequence). CDR3 region: CSASETSGSVVTQYF. The CDR3 bases are TGCAGTGCTAGCGAGACTAGCGGGAGCGTGGTTACGCAGTATTTT.

The V call is TRBV4-1, the J call TRBJ2-7; D gene uncertain. There are 13 residues in the CDR3. The ends were cut back, 0 bases at V and 5 bases at J, with 8 bases in the middle. Germline CDR1 is MGHRA and CDR2 is YSYEKL. DNA for the CDR3: TGCGCCAGCAGCCAAGAAGATCCAAACGAGCAGTACTTC. Protein sequence: CASSQEDPNEQYF.

The genes are TRBV6-6 and TRBJ2-1, with 14 bases that match TRBD2. The V segment lost 6 bases and the J segment 6 bases; nucleotides outside the gene matches: 7. Germline V gene sequence: CDR1 MNHNY, CDR2 SVGAGI (reference sequence). The CDR3 loop spans 16 amino acids. CDR3 sequence reads: CASSQPTSGGGNEQFF. CDR3 nucleotides: TGTGCCAGCAGCCAACCGACTAGCGGGGGGGGCAATGAGCAGTTCTTC.

The chain couples TRBV13 to TRBJ2-2; D remains unclear. V shed 5 bases and J shed 10 bases, with 11 bases lying between them. From germline, CDR1 is PRHDT and CDR2 FYEKMQ (reference sequence). CDR3 length: 12 amino acids. DNA of the CDR3: TGTGCCAGCAGCCCCCTAAGAACGGAGCTGTTTTTT. Its protein is CASSPLRTELFF.

The rearrangement links TRBV11-2 to TRBJ2-1; the D is unclear. This CDR3 has 16 residues. CDR1 SGHAT and CDR2 FQNNGV come from the germline V gene. V was trimmed by 5 bases and J by 1 base, leaving 15 bases between them. The CDR3 DNA sequence: TGTGCCAGCAGCCCCCAACCGCCGCCTTCCTACAATGAGCAGTTCTTC. Translation gives CASSPQPPPSYNEQFF.

The chain combines TRBV12-3 or TRBV12-4 with TRBJ1-5; 7 bases line up with TRBD1. Trimming at V came to 7 bases and at J to 1 base, leaving 7 bases not matched to a gene. The CDR3 runs 15 residues. Written as DNA, the CDR3 is TGTGCCAGCACCCAGGGGGGAGTCAGCAATCAGCCCCAGCATTTT. Its protein is CASTQGGVSNQPQHF.

The chain employs TRBV6-6 and TRBJ1-1; perhaps TRBD1 as D (6 bases). V lost 2 bases and J lost 5, with 9 bases in between. This CDR3 spans 13 amino acids. Looked up from germline, CDR1 is MNHNY and CDR2 is SVGAGI (reference sequence). The CDR3 loop reads CASSYVQGTEAFF. The CDR3 nucleotides read TGTGCCAGCAGTTACGTGCAGGGGACTGAAGCTTTCTTT.

Worth noting for this clonotype: A read error may account for a junction end that differs from germline. V usage is TRBV5-1 and J usage is TRBJ2-7; D remains ambiguous. The CDR3 is made up of 13 amino acids. Germline V gene sequence: CDR1 SGHRS, CDR2 YFSETQ. The CDR3 DNA sequence: TGCGCCAGAAGCTTGCGGCAGGCCTACGAGCAGTACTTC. Translated: CARSLRQAYEQYF.

This clonotype was observed a handful of times. The J gene is TRBJ1-6, the V gene TRBV20-1; D gene uncertain. V lost 2 bases, J lost 5 bases, and 10 bases lay in between. Germline CDR1 reads DFQATT; CDR2 reads SNEGSKA (reference sequence). This CDR3 region has 14 residues. The CDR3 DNA is TGCAGTGCTAGAAATCGGCAAAATAATTCACCCCTCCACTTT. Residues: CSARNRQNNSPLHF.

V and J are TRBV28 and TRBJ2-1; D perhaps matches TRBD2 (6 bases). Between the trimmed V and J ends, which lost 5 bases and 7 bases, there was a span of 15 bases. Germline V gene sequence: CDR1 MDHEN, CDR2 SYDVKM. This CDR3 is 14 amino acids long. The CDR3 coding sequence is TGTGCCAGCAGTGGAGGCGGGGCGGGGAATGAGCAGTTCTTC. This codes for CASSGGGAGNEQFF.

The CDR3 DNA reads TGTGCCAGCACCATTACAGGGGGCGGGTACAATGAGCAGTTCTTC. Its translation: CASTITGGGYNEQFF. The J gene is TRBJ2-1, the V gene TRBV6-1, with 9 positions matching TRBD1. The V gene end was trimmed by 7 bases and the J gene end by 4 bases; junction bases not matched to a gene: 8. CDR1 and CDR2 from the germline V gene are MNHNS and SASEGT. This CDR3 spans 15 amino acids.

The V and J genes are TRBV20-1 and TRBJ2-1, with D possibly being TRBD2 (6 bases). Germline lookup yields CDR1 DFQATT and CDR2 SNEGSKA (reference sequence). This CDR3 spans 14 amino acids. The ends were cut back, 1 base at V and 8 bases at J, with 15 bases in the middle. CDR3: CSARGAGPGDEQFF. The CDR3 bases are TGCAGTGCTAGAGGAGCGGGTCCTGGGGATGAGCAGTTCTTC.

This clonotype was seen a handful of times. The V and J genes are TRBV3-1 and TRBJ2-2; D is possibly TRBD2 (6 bases). Per the germline V gene, CDR1 is LGHDT and CDR2 is YNNKEL (reference sequence). Trimming shortened V by 3 bases and J by 4 bases, and 9 bases separated the two germline ends. The CDR3 runs to 14 residues. This CDR3 is CASSQQGGTGELFF. As DNA, the CDR3 is TGTGCCAGCAGCCAGCAGGGAGGCACCGGGGAGCTGTTTTTT.

The chain is built from TRBV13 and TRBJ1-6, with 10 bases matching TRBD1. The CDR3 covers 19 residues. V lost 0 bases and J lost 8; bases outside the gene matches: 13. Germline values: CDR1 PRHDT, CDR2 FYEKMQ (reference sequence). Here the CDR3 DNA reads TGTGCCAGCAGCTTAGGAGGTTTAGGGACAGGGGCCCCCGATTCACCCCTCCACTTT. Protein product: CASSLGGLGTGAPDSPLHF.

The chain employs TRBV11-2 and TRBJ2-7; TRBD1 is a possible D gene (6 bases). The CDR3 totals 15 residues. Trimming took 5 bases from V and 1 from J, leaving 15 bases between them. CDR1 and CDR2 from the germline V gene are SGHAT and FQNNGV. The CDR3 protein is CASSHIGQRSYEQYF. The CDR3 nucleotides are TGTGCCAGCAGCCACATTGGACAGCGGTCCTACGAGCAGTACTTC.